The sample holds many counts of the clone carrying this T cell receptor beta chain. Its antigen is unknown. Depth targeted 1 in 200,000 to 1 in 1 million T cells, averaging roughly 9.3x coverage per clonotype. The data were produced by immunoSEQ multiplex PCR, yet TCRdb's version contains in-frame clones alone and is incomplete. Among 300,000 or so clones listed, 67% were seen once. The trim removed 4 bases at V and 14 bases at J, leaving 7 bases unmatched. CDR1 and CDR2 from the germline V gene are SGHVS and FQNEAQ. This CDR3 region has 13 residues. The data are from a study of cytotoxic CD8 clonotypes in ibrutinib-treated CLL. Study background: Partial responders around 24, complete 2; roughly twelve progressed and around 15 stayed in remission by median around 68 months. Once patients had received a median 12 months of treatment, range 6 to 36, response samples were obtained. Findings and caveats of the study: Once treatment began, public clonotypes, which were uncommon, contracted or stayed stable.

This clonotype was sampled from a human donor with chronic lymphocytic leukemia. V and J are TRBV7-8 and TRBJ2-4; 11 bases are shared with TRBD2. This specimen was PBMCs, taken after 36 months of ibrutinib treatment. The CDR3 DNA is TGTGCCAGCAGCTCTACGGGACTAGCGGATAAGTACTTC. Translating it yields CASSSTGLADKYF. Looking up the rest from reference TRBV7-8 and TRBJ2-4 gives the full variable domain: GAGVSQSPRYKVAKRGQDVALRCDPISGHVSLFWYQQALGQGPEFLTYFQNEAQLDKSGLPSDRFFAERPEGSVSTLKIQRTQQEDSAVYLCASSSTGLADKYFGAGTRLSVL.